This TCR beta chain was sequenced during a study of T cell responses to AZD1222 COVID-19 vaccine. Second-dose intervals of approximately 4 or approximately 12 weeks were pooled. Notes on the study in general: The donor cohort was predominantly white British with a female majority, and clonal diversity may have been underestimated. Following two doses of AZD1222, Spike-specific TCR breadth and depth rose. Repertoire samples came only from after the peak T cell response.

A remark on this clone: Its antigen remains unidentified.

Assay: immunoSEQ multiplex PCR; the TCRdb copy retains only in-frame clones and omits some. The sample carries about 150,000 clones, around 87% recorded once. The CDR3 is 18 residues long. Germline CDR1 LGHNA, CDR2 YSLEER. V shed 2 bases, J shed 0 bases, and the junction held 11 bases outside the gene matches. The clonotype was recovered from an adult who received the AZD1222 COVID-19 vaccine. The sample here was peripheral blood, taken 28 days after the second AZD1222 dose. This chain uses TRBV4-3 with TRBJ2-7; 9 positions match TRBD2. In nucleotides, the CDR3 is TGCGCCAGCAGCCAACACACGTCCCTAGCGGGAATCTCCTACGAGCAGTACTTC. Its protein product is CASSQHTSLAGISYEQYF.